The clone carrying this T cell receptor (beta chain) was detected only a few times. Two negative PCRs, clearance, or symptom resolution were required of recovered Cohort 3 donors. These data come from a study of blood T cell repertoires in COVID-19. Study-level information: Sites across the United States, Italy and Spain contributed samples from acute and convalescent COVID-19.

Measured with immunoSEQ multiplex PCR; TCRdb has only the in-frame clones, and not every one. The sample contains approximately 300,000 clones, roughly 89% of which appear only once. This CDR3 comprises 17 residues. Trimming left V 4 bases short and J 1 base short, with 14 bases between. CDR1 and CDR2 (germline): KGHSH, LQKENI. The specimen sequenced was PBMCs or T cells enriched from blood (not recorded which). The chain has TRBV18 and TRBJ1-6; maybe TRBD1 (5 bases). The TCR was taken from a woman aged 25 to 39 who had recovered from COVID-19. CDR3 coding DNA: TGTGCCAGCTCACTAACTTCGGGGGAATCCTATAATTCACCCCTCCACTTT. Protein sequence: CASSLTSGESYNSPLHF.